This TCR beta chain was recovered during a study of OX40 agonist ivuxolimab in advanced cancers. Generated by immunoSEQ multiplex PCR, the TCRdb table keeps only in-frame clones and is missing some. Of roughly 89,000 clones detected, under 90% appear once; the ten largest clones hold approximately 1.5%. The input for sequencing was CD4+ or CD8+ T cells sorted from blood, taken in a trial of the OX40 agonist ivuxolimab. The TCR was taken from an adult with an advanced solid tumor such as melanoma, head and neck, liver or kidney cancer.

The CDR3 loop is CASSQDALPFESKWGEQSEAFF. The CDR3 DNA sequence: TGTGCCAGCAGCCAAGATGCCCTTCCTTTCGAATCGAAATGGGGGGAGCAGTCTGAAGCTTTCTTT. The V gene is TRBV4-2, the J gene TRBJ1-1; maybe TRBD1 (5 bases). The CDR3 is made up of 22 amino acids. Germline CDR1 and CDR2: LGHNA and YNFKEQ. With 0 bases removed from V and 6 bases from J, the gap between germline ends came to 35 bases.